A selection of T cell receptor beta chains follows, all from one sample in a study of blood T cell repertoires in COVID-19. Profiling relied on immunoSEQ multiplex PCR, and the TCRdb table lists in-frame clones only, not all of them. The sample holds 150,000 to 200,000 clones, roughly 88% seen once. The sequencing input was PBMCs or T cells enriched from blood (not recorded which). The source of these receptors is a man between 45 and 60 years old who had recovered from COVID-19. Each CDR3 is given with its conserved first and last residue. The D gene is left open where the match is weak. Expanded clones get a size class; other rows say once, few or many, or leave the size out.

DNA | CDR3 | D | V | size | J
TGTGCCTGGAGTCCACGGACAGCAAACACTGAAGCTTTCTTT | CAWSPRTANTEAFF | . | TRBV30 | . | TRBJ1-1
TGTGCCTGGAGTGCACCCCGTGGGAGTCAGCCCCAGCATTTT | CAWSAPRGSQPQHF | . | TRBV30 | . | TRBJ1-5
TGCGCCAGCAGCGGGCCACAGGCCTCTGGAAACACCATATATTTT | CASSGPQASGNTIYF | . | TRBV5-1 | . | TRBJ1-3
TGCGCCAGCAGCGACAATAATTCACCCCTCCACTTT | CASSDNNSPLHF | . | TRBV5-1 | few | TRBJ1-6
TGTGCCACCGAGGACAGTTACTCCTACGAGCAGTACTTC | CATEDSYSYEQYF | . | TRBV24-1 | . | TRBJ2-7
TGTGCCAGCGGCAGGGGAATACGCGGTGAGCAGTACTTC | CASGRGIRGEQYF | . | TRBV6-5 | . | TRBJ2-7
TGCGCCAGCAGCCAATTGGACAGCGCCGCGACTAATGAAAAACTGTTTTTT | CASSQLDSAATNEKLFF | . | TRBV4-1 | . | TRBJ1-4
TGCGCCAGCAGCCAAGTCGAGCTCCTAGCGGGGCAAGAGACCCAGTACTTC | CASSQVELLAGQETQYF | TRBD2 | TRBV4-1 | . | TRBJ2-5
TGTGCCTGGAGTCCTGGGACAGGGCAGAGTTCACCCCTCCACTTT | CAWSPGTGQSSPLHF | TRBD1 | TRBV30 | . | TRBJ1-6
TGCAGCGTTGCAGGGAATGGCAATCAGCCCCAGCATTTT | CSVAGNGNQPQHF | . | TRBV29-1 | . | TRBJ1-5
TGTGCCAGCAGCTTAGCTGCAGGGGTGGTTAATGAAAAACTGTTTTTT | CASSLAAGVVNEKLFF | . | TRBV7-9 | . | TRBJ1-4
TGTGCCAGCAGGCCCGGGATCACCACTGAAGCTTTCTTT | CASRPGITTEAFF | . | TRBV13 | . | TRBJ1-1
TGTGCCTGGACCAGGGGGGCAGGGTCCACCCCTAACTATGGCTACACCTTC | CAWTRGAGSTPNYGYTF | TRBD1 | TRBV30 | . | TRBJ1-2
TGTGCCTGGAGCCGGGGGGCGGACACCGGGGAGCTGTTTTTT | CAWSRGADTGELFF | . | TRBV30 | . | TRBJ2-2
TGTGCCAGCAGCCCCTCGGGGGGGGGCGGGGAGCAGTACTTC | CASSPSGGGGEQYF | TRBD2 | TRBV3-1/TRBV3-2 | . | TRBJ2-7
TGTGCCAGCAGGACGACAGGGGGCGCGGACGAGCAGTACTTC | CASRTTGGADEQYF | TRBD1 | TRBV6-5 | . | TRBJ2-7
TGTGCCAGCAGCTCCCACTGGACTCTCGAAATGAACACTGAAGCTTTCTTT | CASSSHWTLEMNTEAFF | . | TRBV11-2 | . | TRBJ1-1
TGTGCCAGCAGAGACAGGGGGAAATCAGGGACCGGGGAGCTGTTTTTT | CASRDRGKSGTGELFF | TRBD1 | TRBV2 | once | TRBJ2-2
TGTGCCAGCAGCCAAGACAGACTTCTCTCTGGAAACACCATATATTTT | CASSQDRLLSGNTIYF | . | TRBV14 | . | TRBJ1-3
TGTGCCAGCAGCTTTGAAGGGACAGGGTTTACTAATGAAAAACTGTTTTTT | CASSFEGTGFTNEKLFF | TRBD1 | TRBV5-6 | once | TRBJ1-4
TGTGCCAGCAGCCTAGTAAGAGGGGGGGCTCAGAACATTCAGTACTTC | CASSLVRGGAQNIQYF | . | TRBV3-1/TRBV3-2 | . | TRBJ2-4
TGTGCCAGCAGGGGCAGGACTGCCTACGAGCAGTACTTC | CASRGRTAYEQYF | . | TRBV12-3/TRBV12-4 | . | TRBJ2-7
TGTGCCAGCAGCGTAACAACAGGGGCGCGCACAGATACGCAGTATTTT | CASSVTTGARTDTQYF | TRBD1 | TRBV9 | . | TRBJ2-3
TGTGCCAGCAACGTGGGGCCAGGGGACACTGAAGCTTTCTTT | CASNVGPGDTEAFF | . | TRBV5-6 | once | TRBJ1-1
TGTGCCAGCAGCTTGTTGCAGGGCCAAGGCTACACCTTC | CASSLLQGQGYTF | . | TRBV7-9 | . | TRBJ1-2
TGTGCCTGGAGTGGGGGCAGGGGTAATTCACCCCTCCACTTT | CAWSGGRGNSPLHF | . | TRBV30 | . | TRBJ1-6
TGTGCCAGCAGCTTTAGACTACTAGCGGGGGGGTCGAATACGCAGTATTTT | CASSFRLLAGGSNTQYF | TRBD2 | TRBV11-2 | . | TRBJ2-3
TGTGCCTGGAGGAGACTAGGGGTCGCCCAAGAGACCCAGTACTTC | CAWRRLGVAQETQYF | . | TRBV30 | . | TRBJ2-5
TGTGCCAGCAGCCAAGGGAGGACCTCCCCCTATGGCTACACCTTC | CASSQGRTSPYGYTF | . | TRBV3-1/TRBV3-2 | . | TRBJ1-2
TGTGCCAGCAGCGCGCGACAGGGGGCGACTGAAGCTTTCTTT | CASSARQGATEAFF | TRBD1 | TRBV9 | . | TRBJ1-1
TGTGCCTGGAGTGTACACTCAGGGGGAAGGACTGAAGCTTTCTTT | CAWSVHSGGRTEAFF | TRBD1 | TRBV30 | . | TRBJ1-1
TGTGCCAGCAGCCGATCGAGAGCGGGGGGCACAGATACGCAGTATTTT | CASSRSRAGGTDTQYF | TRBD2 | TRBV4-2 | . | TRBJ2-3
TGTGCCAGCAGCTATACTCCGGGGGGCACTGAAGCTTTCTTT | CASSYTPGGTEAFF | . | TRBV7-2 | . | TRBJ1-1
TGTGCCAGCAGCTACAGGGGGCCGGGCACTGAAGCTTTCTTT | CASSYRGPGTEAFF | TRBD1 | TRBV7-3 | . | TRBJ1-1
TGTGCCAGTAGTACCCCCAACTACAGGGGGCGGAATGAGCAGTTCTTC | CASSTPNYRGRNEQFF | TRBD1 | TRBV19 | . | TRBJ2-1
TGTGCCAGTAGTATATGGAGCAATGAGCAGTTCTTC | CASSIWSNEQFF | . | TRBV19 | . | TRBJ2-1
TGTGCCAGCTCACTGTCGACTCCGCCTGCTTTCTTT | CASSLSTPPAFF | . | TRBV18 | . | TRBJ1-1
TGTGCCAGCAGCCAACTACAGGGAAACACTGAAGCTTTCTTT | CASSQLQGNTEAFF | . | TRBV3-1/TRBV3-2 | . | TRBJ1-1
TGTGCCAGCAGCAAAGAAAGCCCCCAGAGGGGGAACTCCATGAACACTGAAGCTTTCTTT | CASSKESPQRGNSMNTEAFF | . | TRBV21-1 | . | TRBJ1-1
TGTGCCAGCATGAGGGACAGCTACGAGCAGTACTTC | CASMRDSYEQYF | TRBD1 | TRBV6-5 | . | TRBJ2-7
TGTGCCAGCAGTTTGTACGGGACTGAAGCTTTCTTT | CASSLYGTEAFF | . | TRBV28 | few | TRBJ1-1
TGTGCCAGTAGTACGGGGGGATTGAATAATGAAAAACTGTTTTTT | CASSTGGLNNEKLFF | . | TRBV19 | . | TRBJ1-4
TGTGCCAGCAGTCGCGGGCGGACCTATGGCTACACCTTC | CASSRGRTYGYTF | . | TRBV6-5 | . | TRBJ1-2
TGTGCCTGGAGTGCCAGGGGCACGGTTGGCAATGAGCAGTTCTTC | CAWSARGTVGNEQFF | . | TRBV30 | . | TRBJ2-1
TGTGCCAGCGCTGGGGGGTCTCGGTCACCCCTCCACTTT | CASAGGSRSPLHF | . | TRBV11-1 | . | TRBJ1-6
TGTGCCAGCAGCCCAGGCCCAGGGCTCTATGGCTACACCTTC | CASSPGPGLYGYTF | . | TRBV7-2 | . | TRBJ1-2
TGTGCCAGCAGCACGGGACAGGTTTATAGCAATCAGCCCCAGCATTTT | CASSTGQVYSNQPQHF | TRBD1 | TRBV5-5 | . | TRBJ1-5
TGTGCCACCAGCAGAAAAACGGGGGGGCAAACTGAAGCTTTCTTT | CATSRKTGGQTEAFF | . | TRBV15 | . | TRBJ1-1
TGTGCCAGCAGCTTAACTGATACGCAGTATTTT | CASSLTDTQYF | . | TRBV7-2 | . | TRBJ2-3
TGTGCCAGCAGCTTAGGGACAATCGGCAATCAGCCCCAGCATTTT | CASSLGTIGNQPQHF | . | TRBV7-6 | . | TRBJ1-5
TGTGCCAGCAGCGGACACAGGGGTTATAATTCACCCCTCCACTTT | CASSGHRGYNSPLHF | TRBD1 | TRBV9 | . | TRBJ1-6
TGTGCCACCAGCAGAACAGGGGGCTATGGCTACACCTTC | CATSRTGGYGYTF | TRBD1 | TRBV15 | . | TRBJ1-2
TGTGCCAGCTCACCAGGGGGGACCAATCAGCCCCAGCATTTT | CASSPGGTNQPQHF | . | TRBV18 | . | TRBJ1-5
TGTGCCAGCTCACCACCCGGGAACACTGAAGCTTTCTTT | CASSPPGNTEAFF | . | TRBV18 | . | TRBJ1-1
TGCGCCAGCAGGAGGGACTTTTCGTCAAATGAAAAACTGTTTTTT | CASRRDFSSNEKLFF | . | TRBV10-2 | . | TRBJ1-4
TGTGCCAGCAGACTTAACCGCGATACGCAGTATTTT | CASRLNRDTQYF | . | TRBV27 | . | TRBJ2-3
TGTGCCAGTAGTATAGGACAGGGGATCAATCAGCCCCAGCATTTT | CASSIGQGINQPQHF | TRBD1 | TRBV19 | . | TRBJ1-5
TGTGCTAGTGGTTGGACAGGATCAAGCTCTGGAAACACCATATATTTT | CASGWTGSSSGNTIYF | TRBD1 | TRBV12-5 | . | TRBJ1-3
TGTGCCAGCACCCGATTGACAGGGGGGACTGAAGCTTTCTTT | CASTRLTGGTEAFF | TRBD1 | TRBV7-6 | . | TRBJ1-1